This T cell receptor (beta chain) was identified during a study of cytomegalovirus exposure and HLA in healthy donors. V was pared by 0 bases and J by 7 bases, with 14 bases of the junction left unmatched. The CDR3 is 19 amino acids. Per the germline V gene, CDR1 is SGDLS and CDR2 is YYNGEE. The PCR made use of 60 Vbeta and 13 Jbeta primers. Here immunoSEQ multiplex PCR was the method, and the copy in TCRdb shows in-frame clones only, minus some. The sample carries about 130,000 clones, around 78% recorded once. Source material: PBMCs. This clonotype originated in a woman in her forties or fifties in good health and CMV-seronegative. This sequence joins TRBV9 and TRBJ2-2; 11 bases match TRBD2. CDR3 sequence reads: CASSVVPSGRTTFGGELFF. Written as DNA, the CDR3 is TGTGCCAGCAGCGTAGTCCCTAGCGGGAGGACCACTTTTGGCGGGGAGCTGTTTTTT.